One and the same sample provided the 18 T cell receptor beta chains below, sequenced in a study of cytomegalovirus exposure and HLA in healthy donors. The study ran its PCR with 60 Vbeta and 13 Jbeta primers. Repertoires were generated with immunoSEQ multiplex PCR, while TCRdb's copy carries only in-frame clones and drops some. This sample has more than 150,000 clones, with roughly 77% found just once. The source material was PBMCs. These receptors were collected from a woman younger than 45 in good health and CMV-seropositive.

This clone appeared a single time. A read error may account for a junction end that differs from germline. The chain joins TRBV7-2 to TRBJ2-4; 10 bases line up with TRBD2. Germline lookup yields CDR1 SGHTA and CDR2 FQGNSA. The CDR3 totals 15 residues. CDR3 sequence (DNA): TGTGCCAGCAGCGAGACTAGCGGGTTTAAAAACAGTCAGTACTTC. It specifies CASSETSGFKNSQYF.

CDR3 DNA: TGTGCCAGCAGTCCACACCAGGGCCAACTCTACGAGCAGTACTTC. It yields the protein CASSPHQGQLYEQYF. The chain employs TRBV28 and TRBJ2-7; possible D gene TRBD1, 5 bases. Trimming stripped 5 bases from V and 3 bases from J, with 17 bases between. CDR3 length equals 15 residues. Germline V lookup: CDR1 MDHEN, CDR2 SYDVKM.

V usage is TRBV6-1 and J usage is TRBJ2-5; D not resolved. The CDR3 length is 11 residues. V lost 6 bases and J lost 2, with 4 bases in between. Germline values: CDR1 MNHNS, CDR2 SASEGT. This chain's CDR3 is CASREQETQYF. As DNA, the CDR3 is TGTGCCAGCAGAGAGCAAGAGACCCAGTACTTC.

The V and J genes are TRBV14 and TRBJ2-1; D unclear. This CDR3 is built from 12 residues. Trimming took 3 bases from V and 12 from J, leaving 12 bases between them. CDR1 SGHDN and CDR2 FVKESK come from the germline V gene. The CDR3 bases are TGTGCCAGCAGCCAGTCCAATGAGAGGCAGTTCTTC. It codes for CASSQSNERQFF.

The chain has TRBV2 and TRBJ2-7, with D unclear. The V and J ends lost 2 bases and 0 bases respectively, with 11 bases between them. The CDR3 totals 15 residues. Germline CDR1 is SNHLY and CDR2 is FYNNEI. The CDR3 sequence: CASSERLTDSYEQYF. CDR3 sequence (DNA): TGTGCCAGCAGTGAAAGACTGACTGACTCCTACGAGCAGTACTTC.

The chain is built from TRBV29-1 and TRBJ2-1; 13 bases agree with TRBD2. J lost 0 bases, V lost 6 bases, and 8 bases had no gene match. This CDR3 has 17 amino acids. Germline CDR1 is SQVTM and CDR2 is ANQGSEA. The CDR3 sequence: CSVHLGTSGNSYNEQFF. CDR3 DNA: TGCAGCGTCCACCTAGGGACTAGCGGGAACTCCTACAATGAGCAGTTCTTC.

This chain uses TRBV10-2 with TRBJ2-3; 8 bases fit TRBD2. Germline lookup yields CDR1 WSHSY and CDR2 SAAADI. J was trimmed by 2 bases and V by 3 bases; bases with no gene match: 4. The CDR3 is 15 residues long. CDR3 DNA: TGCGCCAGCAGTGATTCGCGGGGGGTCACAGATACGCAGTATTTT. As protein: CASSDSRGVTDTQYF.

In the case of this clone: Different DNA sequences within this sample yield the same CDR3. The J gene is TRBJ1-4, the V gene TRBV4-1; D call uncertain. Per germline, CDR1 MGHRA and CDR2 YSYEKL. Trimming shortened V by 0 bases and J by 7 bases, and 3 bases separated the two germline ends. CDR3 size: 12 residues. In nucleotides, the CDR3 is TGCGCCAGCAGCCAAGATAGTGAAAAACTGTTTTTT. This sequence encodes CASSQDSEKLFF.

The V and J genes are TRBV6-6 and TRBJ1-2; 8 bases line up with TRBD1. The V segment lost 2 bases and the J segment 6 bases; nucleotides outside the gene matches: 5. This CDR3 contains 14 residues. Per the germline V gene, CDR1 is MNHNY and CDR2 is SVGAGI (reference sequence). The CDR3 protein is CASSYQDRDNGYTF. The CDR3 DNA sequence: TGTGCCAGCAGTTACCAGGACAGGGATAATGGCTACACCTTC.

The rearrangement links TRBV7-2 to TRBJ2-5, with TRBD2 identical over 7 bases. This CDR3 has 14 residues. CDR1 and CDR2 from the germline V gene are SGHTA and FQGNSA. V was pared by 0 bases and J by 2 bases, with 0 bases of the junction left unmatched. The CDR3 loop is CASSLAGGQETQYF. The CDR3, as DNA: TGTGCCAGCAGCTTAGCGGGGGGGCAAGAGACCCAGTACTTC. Together with reference TRBV7-2 and TRBJ2-5, the CDR3 gives the full variable domain: GAGVSQSPSNKVTEKGKDVELRCDPISGHTALYWYRQSLGQGLEFLIYFQGNSAPDKSGLPSDRFSAERTGGSVSTLTIQRTQQEDSAVYLCASSLAGGQETQYFGPGTRLLVL.

The chain couples TRBV6-1 to TRBJ2-1, with TRBD1 matching over 9 bases. The J segment lost 4 bases and the V segment lost 4 bases, leaving 2 bases of the junction unmatched. The CDR3 sequence is 14 residues long. Per the germline V gene, CDR1 is MNHNS and CDR2 is SASEGT. The CDR3 region is CASSGQGEYNEQFF. The DNA of the CDR3 is TGTGCCAGCAGTGGACAGGGGGAATACAATGAGCAGTTCTTC.

The chain recombines TRBV14 with TRBJ2-1; 9 nucleotides line up with TRBD2. Trimming took 6 bases from V and 5 from J; bases not matched to a gene: 5. This CDR3 region has 14 residues. From germline, CDR1 is SGHDN and CDR2 FVKESK. The CDR3 DNA reads TGTGCCAGCAGAAGCGGGGGGTCAAACAATGAGCAGTTCTTC. This sequence encodes CASRSGGSNNEQFF.

This sequence joins TRBV11-2 and TRBJ2-1; 11 bases are a match to TRBD1. V lost 5 bases and J lost 9; bases outside the gene matches: 9. CDR1 and CDR2 (germline): SGHAT, FQNNGV. The CDR3 runs to 15 residues. The CDR3 here is CASSLDRGLLGEQFF. CDR3 DNA: TGTGCCAGCAGCCTGGACAGGGGGCTGCTAGGTGAGCAGTTCTTC. The whole variable domain, remainder taken from reference TRBV11-2 and TRBJ2-1, is EAGVAQSPRYKIIEKRQSVAFWCNPISGHATLYWYQQILGQGPKLLIQFQNNGVVDDSQLPKDRFSAERLKGVDSTLKIQPAKLEDSAVYLCASSLDRGLLGEQFFGPGTRLTVL.

The chain's CDR3 is CASSPDSGSYEQYF. The CDR3 DNA reads as TGCGCCAGCAGTCCGGACAGTGGCTCCTACGAGCAGTACTTC. This chain uses TRBV10-1 with TRBJ2-7; TRBD1 might be the D (6 bases). The V end lost 5 bases, the J end lost 0 bases, and 11 bases lay between the germline ends. CDR3 length equals 14 residues. CDR1 and CDR2 from the germline V gene are WNHNN and SYGVQD (reference sequence).

This sequence joins TRBV7-2 and TRBJ1-2, with 11 bases fitting TRBD1. Trimming took 3 bases from V and 3 from J; bases not matched to a gene: 3. The CDR3 is 15 amino acids. From germline, CDR1 is SGHTA and CDR2 FQGNSA. DNA of the CDR3: TGTGCCAGCAGCTTGGACAGGGGGCGCGACTATGGCTACACCTTC. This sequence encodes CASSLDRGRDYGYTF.

This clone was recorded only once. This chain connects TRBV28 to TRBJ1-3; 8 bases line up with TRBD1. The J segment lost 2 bases and the V segment lost 2 bases, leaving 5 bases of the junction unmatched. Germline lookup yields CDR1 MDHEN and CDR2 SYDVKM. The length of the CDR3 is 16 residues. The CDR3 DNA reads TGTGCCAGCAGTTTAATGACAGGGGAACCTGGAAACACCATATATTTT. It yields the protein CASSLMTGEPGNTIYF.

The chain couples TRBV2 to TRBJ2-5, with D maybe TRBD1 (5 bases). The CDR3 contains 14 residues. V was trimmed by 5 bases and J by 5 bases, leaving 15 bases between them. CDR1 is SNHLY and CDR2 is FYNNEI in the germline V gene. The CDR3 bases are TGTGCCAGCAGTAGCAGGGTTTTGCGGGAGACCCAGTACTTC. Translation gives CASSSRVLRETQYF.

The chain has TRBV2 and TRBJ2-3, with 8 bases matching TRBD2. This CDR3 has 15 amino acids. V dropped 6 bases and J dropped 2; count of bases not matched to a gene: 7. Germline CDR1 reads SNHLY; CDR2 reads FYNNEI. The CDR3 DNA is TGTGCCAGCAGACAGACTAGCGCCCTCACAGATACGCAGTATTTT. Residues: CASRQTSALTDTQYF.